This paragraph covers one T cell receptor beta chain sequence. Its antigen is currently unknown. This sample was included in a study of cytomegalovirus exposure and HLA in healthy donors. Study-level information: Earlier work reported about 110 million unique TCR beta sequences from 170 million or so T cells. Genotyping showed roughly 81% of hundreds of donors falling in the Caucasian-associated ancestry cluster.

Points from the study as a whole: In vitro confirmation showed three CMV-associated chains to be CMV antigen specific. Among donors in an Asian-associated ancestry cluster, a later analysis reportedly found fewer N-insertions than the roughly 610-donor mean.

V trimming: 8 bases; J trimming: 3 bases; junction bases outside the gene matches: 4. CDR3 size: 12 residues. Germline loops: CDR1 SQVTM, CDR2 ANQGSEA. It was with 60 Vbeta and 13 Jbeta primers that the PCR ran. Repertoires were generated with immunoSEQ multiplex PCR, while TCRdb's copy carries only in-frame clones and drops some. The sample has approximately 160,000 clones, over 60% seen once; the top ten hold 0.5% to 0.85%. Sequenced: PBMCs. This clonotype was sampled from a male donor in good health and CMV-seronegative. The chain employs TRBV29-1 and TRBJ2-1; 7 nucleotides align to TRBD2. The CDR3 bases are TGCAGCCGGAGGACTAGCTACAATGAGCAGTTCTTC. Residues: CSRRTSYNEQFF.